Detailed here is one T cell receptor (beta chain). PCR primers comprised 60 Vbeta and 13 Jbeta primers. Profiling relied on immunoSEQ multiplex PCR, and the TCRdb table lists in-frame clones only, not all of them. Of some 120,000 clones in the sample, approximately 75% were seen once. This entry belongs to a study of cytomegalovirus exposure and HLA in healthy donors. Germline V gene lookup returns CDR1 GTSNPN and CDR2 SVGIG (reference sequence). The length of the CDR3 is 15 residues. V was clipped by 2 bases and J by 4 bases; unmatched bases: 10. This TCR was sampled from a man between 25 and 39 years old in good health and CMV-seronegative. The sequencing input was PBMCs. This chain links TRBV30 with TRBJ1-1; 7 bases are shared with TRBD1. The CDR3 nucleotides are TGTGCCTGGAGTCGCACTTGGACAGGAGCCACTGAAGCTTTCTTT. This codes for CAWSRTWTGATEAFF.